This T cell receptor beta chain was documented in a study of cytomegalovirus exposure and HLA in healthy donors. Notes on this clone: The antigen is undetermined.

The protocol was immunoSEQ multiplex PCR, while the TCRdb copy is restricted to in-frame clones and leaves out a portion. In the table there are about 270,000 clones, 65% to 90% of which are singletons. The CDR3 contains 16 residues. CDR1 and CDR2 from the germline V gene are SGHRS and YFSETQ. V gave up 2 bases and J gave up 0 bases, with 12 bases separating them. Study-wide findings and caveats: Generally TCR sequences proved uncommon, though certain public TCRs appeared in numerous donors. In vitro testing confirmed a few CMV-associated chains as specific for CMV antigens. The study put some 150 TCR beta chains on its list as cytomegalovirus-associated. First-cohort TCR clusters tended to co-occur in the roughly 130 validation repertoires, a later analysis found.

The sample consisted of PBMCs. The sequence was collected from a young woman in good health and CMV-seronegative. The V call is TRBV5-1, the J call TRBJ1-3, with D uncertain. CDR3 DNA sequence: TGCGCCAGCAGCTTCCCCCTGGAGTCCTCTGGAAACACCATATATTTT. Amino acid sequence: CASSFPLESSGNTIYF.